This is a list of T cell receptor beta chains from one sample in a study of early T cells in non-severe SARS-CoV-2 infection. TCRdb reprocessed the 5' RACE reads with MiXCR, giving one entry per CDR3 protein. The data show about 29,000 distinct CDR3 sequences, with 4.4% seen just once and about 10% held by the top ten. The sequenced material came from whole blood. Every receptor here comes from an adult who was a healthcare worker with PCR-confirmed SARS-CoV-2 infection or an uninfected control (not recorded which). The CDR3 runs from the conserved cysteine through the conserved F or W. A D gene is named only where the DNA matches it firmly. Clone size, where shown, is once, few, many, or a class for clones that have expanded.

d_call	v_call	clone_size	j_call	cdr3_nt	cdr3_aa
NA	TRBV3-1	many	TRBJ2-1	TGTGCCAGCAGCCGAGATAGAGCTTACAATGAGCAGTTCTTC	CASSRDRAYNEQFF
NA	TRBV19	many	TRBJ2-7	TGTGCCAGTAGTATGGGAGAAATCAACGAGCAGTACTTC	CASSMGEINEQYF
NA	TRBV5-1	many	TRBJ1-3	TGCGCCAGCAGCTCCCTTGGAGGGGTCGGCGCTGGAAACACCATATATTTT	CASSSLGGVGAGNTIYF
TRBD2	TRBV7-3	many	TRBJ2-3	TGTGCCAGCAGGGCGGGAGGGCCAACAGATACGCAGTATTTT	CASRAGGPTDTQYF
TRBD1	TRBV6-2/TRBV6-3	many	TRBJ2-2	TGTGCCAGCATCAACAGCCGGGACAGGGGGCCGGAGGAGCTGTTTTTT	CASINSRDRGPEELFF
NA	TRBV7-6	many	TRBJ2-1	TGTGCCAGCAGCTTAGGGTACGACGAGCAGTTCTTC	CASSLGYDEQFF
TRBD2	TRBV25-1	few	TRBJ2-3	TGTGCCAGCAGTGAGACTAGCGGGATCACAGATACGCAGTATTTT	CASSETSGITDTQYF
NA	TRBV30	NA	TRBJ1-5	TGTGCCTGGAGCGGCGGGGGCAATCAGCCCCAGCATTTT	CAWSGGGNQPQHF
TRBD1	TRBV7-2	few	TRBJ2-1	TGTGCCAGCAGCCCTGAGGGACAGGGGTTTTATGAGCAGTTCTTC	CASSPEGQGFYEQFF
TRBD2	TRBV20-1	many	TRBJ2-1	TGCAGTGCGCACTTAGGACTAGCGGGAGGAACCAATGAGCAGTTCTTC	CSAHLGLAGGTNEQFF
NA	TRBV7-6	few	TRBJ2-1	TGTGCCAGCAGCAGGACGGGGAGCTCCTACAATGAGCAGTTCTTC	CASSRTGSSYNEQFF
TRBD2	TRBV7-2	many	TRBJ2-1	TGTGCCAGCAGCCCCCAGACTAGCAGCTACAATGAGCAGTTCTTC	CASSPQTSSYNEQFF
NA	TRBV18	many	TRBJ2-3	TGTGCCAGCTCACCGCGGGACCAATTGGATACGCAGTATTTT	CASSPRDQLDTQYF
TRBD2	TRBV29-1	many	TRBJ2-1	TGCAGCGTTGAAGATTATGGACTAGCGGGGGACAATGAGCAGTTCTTC	CSVEDYGLAGDNEQFF
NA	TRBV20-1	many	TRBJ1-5	TGCAGTGCTAGAGAAACGGGTGGCCAGCCCCAGCATTTT	CSARETGGQPQHF
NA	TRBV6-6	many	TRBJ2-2	TGTGCCGGCAAGTCGGGGGCTAACGGGGAGCTGTTTTTT	CAGKSGANGELFF
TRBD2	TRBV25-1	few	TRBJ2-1	TGTGCCAGCAGTGAAACCGCCGGCGGGAGTCTTGAGCAGTTCTTC	CASSETAGGSLEQFF
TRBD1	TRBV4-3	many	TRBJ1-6	TGCGCCAGCAGCCAAGAAGGGCCAGGGGGCACCGGGTCACCCCTCCACTTT	CASSQEGPGGTGSPLHF
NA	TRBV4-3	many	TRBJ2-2	TGCGCCAGCAGCCAGGATGTGAACCGCCGCACCGGGGAGCTGTTTTTT	CASSQDVNRRTGELFF
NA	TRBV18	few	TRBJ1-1	TGTGCCAGCTCACCAAGCACGGGAGCTTTCTTT	CASSPSTGAFF
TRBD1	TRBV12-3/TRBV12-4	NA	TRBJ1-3	TGTGCCAGCAGTCAGACAGGGTTTGGAAACACCATATATTTT	CASSQTGFGNTIYF
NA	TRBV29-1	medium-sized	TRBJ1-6	TGCAGCGTTGTGGCAGGGGTTAATTCACCCCTCCACTTT	CSVVAGVNSPLHF
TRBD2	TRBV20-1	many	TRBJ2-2	TGCAGTGCTCCCGGGGGGGGAACCGGGGAGCTGTTTTTT	CSAPGGGTGELFF
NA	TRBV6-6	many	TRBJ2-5	TGTGCCAGCAGTTACTCGACTACACAAGAGACCCAGTACTTC	CASSYSTTQETQYF
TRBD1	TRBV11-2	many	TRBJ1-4	TGTGCCAGCAGCCCACAGGGGGGAGTGATTGAAAAACTGTTTTTT	CASSPQGGVIEKLFF
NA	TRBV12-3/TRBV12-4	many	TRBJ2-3	TGTGCCAGCAGCCCCGGTGGGACGGCTAGCACAGATACGCAGTATTTT	CASSPGGTASTDTQYF
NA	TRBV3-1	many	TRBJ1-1	TGTGCCAGCAGCCAAATAAGGGGGAACACTGAAGCTTTCTTT	CASSQIRGNTEAFF
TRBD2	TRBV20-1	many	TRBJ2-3	TGCAGTGCTAGACCGGGACTAGCGGGGCCGTTCACAGATACGCAGTATTTT	CSARPGLAGPFTDTQYF
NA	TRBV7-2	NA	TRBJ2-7	TGTGCCAGCAGCCTAACCGGACAGAGGGGGGTCGGAGAGCAGTACTTC	CASSLTGQRGVGEQYF
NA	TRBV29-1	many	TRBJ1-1	TGCAGCGTCGCAAAAACAACAGGGTATGCTGAAGCTTTCTTT	CSVAKTTGYAEAFF
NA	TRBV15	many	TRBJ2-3	TGTGCCACCAGCAGAGATCGAGCGGGAGATACGCAGTATTTT	CATSRDRAGDTQYF
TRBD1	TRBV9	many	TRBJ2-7	TGTGCCAGCAGCGTGACAGGGGGCGCCTACGAGCAGTACTTC	CASSVTGGAYEQYF
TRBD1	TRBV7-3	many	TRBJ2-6	TGTGCCAGCAGCTTGGCAGGGGGTTCTTTCTCTGGGGCCAACGTCCTGACTTTC	CASSLAGGSFSGANVLTF
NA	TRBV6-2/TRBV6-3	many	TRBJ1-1	TGTGCCAGCAGTCATGGGGGAACTGAAGCTTTCTTT	CASSHGGTEAFF
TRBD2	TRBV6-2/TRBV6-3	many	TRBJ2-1	TGTGCCAGCAGCCTAACCGTCGGTGGTGATTGGGTAGCGGGACCCCGCAATGAGCAGTTCTTC	CASSLTVGGDWVAGPRNEQFF
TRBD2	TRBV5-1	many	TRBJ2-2	TGCGCCAGCAGCTTGCAAGCGGGAGGTACCGGGGAGCTGTTTTTT	CASSLQAGGTGELFF
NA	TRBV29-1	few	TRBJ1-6	TGCAGCGTTGTTGTGGATCTTAATTCACCCCTCCACTTT	CSVVVDLNSPLHF
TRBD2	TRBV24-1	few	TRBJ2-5	TGTGCCACCAGTTTCACTAGCGGACAGTACCAAGAGACCCAGTACTTC	CATSFTSGQYQETQYF
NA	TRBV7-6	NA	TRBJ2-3	TGTGTCAGCAGCTCATTGGCGGGACCCACAGATACGCAGTATTTT	CVSSSLAGPTDTQYF
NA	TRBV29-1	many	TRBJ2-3	TGCAGCGTTGAAGACCCCTCGGGCGGAAACACAGATACGCAGTATTTT	CSVEDPSGGNTDTQYF
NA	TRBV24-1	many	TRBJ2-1	TGTGCCACCAGTGAAAAAGCAGGGGGGCATGAGCAGTTCTTC	CATSEKAGGHEQFF
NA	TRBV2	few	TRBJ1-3	TGTGCCAGCAGTGTGGAATCTGGAAACACCATATATTTT	CASSVESGNTIYF
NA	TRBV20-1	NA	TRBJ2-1	TGCAGTGCTAGTGGCAGAGGTCCTGGCGTGGAGCAGTTCTTC	CSASGRGPGVEQFF
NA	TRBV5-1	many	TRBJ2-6	TGCGCCAGCAGTATTAGAAGCGGGTCCCCTGCAGGTGGGGCCAACGTCCTGACTTTC	CASSIRSGSPAGGANVLTF
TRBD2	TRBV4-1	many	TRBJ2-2	TGCGCCAGCAGCCCACGTTCGGATAGCGGGGGAACCGGGGAGCTGTTTTTT	CASSPRSDSGGTGELFF
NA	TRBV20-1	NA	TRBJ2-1	TGCAGTGCTAGAGAGGGCGGGCACTACAATGAGCAGTTCTTC	CSAREGGHYNEQFF
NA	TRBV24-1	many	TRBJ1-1	TGTGCCACCGAAAGATTCGGCGGGGGTGAAGCTTTCTTT	CATERFGGGEAFF
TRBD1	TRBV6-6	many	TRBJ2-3	TGTGCCAGCAGTAACAGGGGAGCGGCAGATACGCAGTATTTT	CASSNRGAADTQYF
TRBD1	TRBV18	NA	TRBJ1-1	TGTGCCAGCTCACCATTGGGACAGACAAACACTGAAGCTTTCTTT	CASSPLGQTNTEAFF